This record concerns one TCR beta chain sequence. What it binds is not known. The sample originates from a study of beta chain features in type 1 diabetes. Of the isolated RNA, all was reverse transcribed, and so the sequenced material was expressed TCRB transcripts. The protocol was immunoSEQ multiplex PCR, while the TCRdb copy is restricted to in-frame clones and leaves out a portion. This table has about 47,000 clones, around 40% appearing once. Overall study findings and caveats: When Type 1 diabetes patients were examined, their TCRB CDR3s proved moderately but significantly shorter in all four CD4+ subsets.

The sequence was collected from a man under 40 with type 1 diabetes. The sample consisted of stem cell memory CD4+ T cells from blood.

The CDR3 region is CASSPRGLAGVNTGELFF. Written as DNA, the CDR3 is TGTGCCAGCTCACCAAGGGGCCTAGCGGGAGTTAACACCGGGGAGCTGTTTTTT. The chain uses TRBV18 and TRBJ2-2, with TRBD2 identical over 10 bases. The ends lost 2 bases at V and 2 bases at J; junction bases unmatched: 8. The CDR3 runs 18 residues. Germline CDR1 is KGHSH and CDR2 is LQKENI.